This TCR beta chain was captured by sequencing in a study of blood T cell repertoires in COVID-19. Trimming left V 0 bases short and J 0 bases short, with 8 bases between. Looked up from germline, CDR1 is KGHSH and CDR2 is LQKENI. The CDR3 length is 15 residues. Produced via immunoSEQ multiplex PCR; TCRdb's table is partial and in-frame only. Of nearly 65,000 clones in the sample, around 80% were seen once. Sequencing input: peripheral blood. This receptor was identified in a human donor in a cohort sampled during active COVID-19. The chain carries TRBV18 and TRBJ1-1; D uncertain. CDR3 in amino acids: CASSPPNRLNTEAFF. CDR3 sequence (DNA): TGTGCCAGCTCACCACCCAACAGACTGAACACTGAAGCTTTCTTT.